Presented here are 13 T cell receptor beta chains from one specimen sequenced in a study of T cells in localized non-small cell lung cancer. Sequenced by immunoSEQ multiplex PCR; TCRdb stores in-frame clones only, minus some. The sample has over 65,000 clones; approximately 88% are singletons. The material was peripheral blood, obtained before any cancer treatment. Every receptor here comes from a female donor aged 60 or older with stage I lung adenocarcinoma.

CDR3 sequence (DNA): TGTGCCAGCAGCTCGACAGGGGCCGACAATGAGCAGTTCTTC. It is translated as CASSSTGADNEQFF. The chain employs TRBV7-3 and TRBJ2-1, with 8 bases identical to TRBD1. Trimming cost V 4 bases and J 5 bases; bases outside gene matches: 4. Germline values: CDR1 SGHTA, CDR2 FQGTGA. There are 14 residues in the CDR3.

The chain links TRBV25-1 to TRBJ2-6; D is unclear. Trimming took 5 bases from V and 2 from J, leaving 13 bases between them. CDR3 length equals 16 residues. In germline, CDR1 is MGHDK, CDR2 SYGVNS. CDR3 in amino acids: CASSYVGGAGANVLTF. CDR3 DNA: TGTGCCAGCAGTTACGTCGGCGGAGCTGGGGCCAACGTCCTGACTTTC.

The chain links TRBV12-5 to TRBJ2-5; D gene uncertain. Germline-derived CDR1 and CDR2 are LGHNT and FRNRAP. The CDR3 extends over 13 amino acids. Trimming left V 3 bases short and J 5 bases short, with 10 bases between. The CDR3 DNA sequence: TGTGCTAGTGGTTTAAAGGATGTGGAGACCCAGTACTTC. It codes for CASGLKDVETQYF.

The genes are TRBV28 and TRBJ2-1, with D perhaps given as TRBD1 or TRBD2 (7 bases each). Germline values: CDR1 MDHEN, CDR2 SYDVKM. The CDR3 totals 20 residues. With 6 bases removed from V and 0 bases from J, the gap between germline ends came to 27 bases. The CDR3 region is CASRSQSGKRDSSSYNEQFF. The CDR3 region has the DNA TGTGCCAGCAGATCTCAGTCCGGTAAGCGGGACAGCAGCTCCTACAATGAGCAGTTCTTC.

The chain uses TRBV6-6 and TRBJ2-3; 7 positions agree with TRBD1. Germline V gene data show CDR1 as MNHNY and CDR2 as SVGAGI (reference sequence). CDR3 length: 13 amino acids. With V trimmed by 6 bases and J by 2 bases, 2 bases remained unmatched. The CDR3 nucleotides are TGTGCCAGCAGGGACAGGCCCACAGATACGCAGTATTTT. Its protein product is CASRDRPTDTQYF.

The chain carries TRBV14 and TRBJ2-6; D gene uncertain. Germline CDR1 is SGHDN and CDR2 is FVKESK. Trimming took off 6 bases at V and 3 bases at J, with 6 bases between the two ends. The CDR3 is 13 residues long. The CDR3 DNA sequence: TGTGCCAGCAGTCCTTTTGGGGCCAACGTCCTGACTTTC. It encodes CASSPFGANVLTF.

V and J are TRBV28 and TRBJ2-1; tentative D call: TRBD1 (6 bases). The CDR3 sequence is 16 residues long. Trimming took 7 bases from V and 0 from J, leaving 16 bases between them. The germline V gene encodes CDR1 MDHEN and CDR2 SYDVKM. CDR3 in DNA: TGTGCCAGCAACCCCCTACAGGGTCTCTCCTACAATGAGCAGTTCTTC. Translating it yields CASNPLQGLSYNEQFF. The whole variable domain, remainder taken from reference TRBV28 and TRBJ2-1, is DVKVTQSSRYLVKRTGEKVFLECVQDMDHENMFWYRQDPGLGLRLIYFSYDVKMKEKGDIPEGYSVSREKKERFSLILESASTNQTSMYLCASNPLQGLSYNEQFFGPGTRLTVL.

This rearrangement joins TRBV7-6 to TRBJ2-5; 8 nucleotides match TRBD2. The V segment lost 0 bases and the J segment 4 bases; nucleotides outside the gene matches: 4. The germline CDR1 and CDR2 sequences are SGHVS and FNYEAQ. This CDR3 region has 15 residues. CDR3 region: CASSLAFRGGETQYF. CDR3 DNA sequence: TGTGCCAGCAGCTTAGCCTTTCGGGGGGGAGAGACCCAGTACTTC. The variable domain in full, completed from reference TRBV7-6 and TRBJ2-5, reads GAGVSQSPRYKVTKRGQDVALRCDPISGHVSLYWYRQALGQGPEFLTYFNYEAQQDKSGLPNDRFSAERPEGSISTLTIQRTEQRDSAMYRCASSLAFRGGETQYFGPGTRLLVL.

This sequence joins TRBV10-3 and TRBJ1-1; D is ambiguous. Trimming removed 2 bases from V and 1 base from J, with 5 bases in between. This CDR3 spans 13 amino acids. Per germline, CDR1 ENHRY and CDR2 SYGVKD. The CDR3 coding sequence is TGTGCCATCAGTGAGACAGAGAACACTGAAGCTTTCTTT. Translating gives CAISETENTEAFF.

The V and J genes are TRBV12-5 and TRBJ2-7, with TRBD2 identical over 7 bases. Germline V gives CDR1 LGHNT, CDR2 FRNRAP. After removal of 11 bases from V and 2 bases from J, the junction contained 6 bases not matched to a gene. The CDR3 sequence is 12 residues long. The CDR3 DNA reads TGTGCTCGACTAGCAGATCCCTACGAGCAGTACTTC. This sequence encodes CARLADPYEQYF. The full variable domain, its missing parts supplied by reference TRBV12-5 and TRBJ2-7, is DARVTQTPRHKVTEMGQEVTMRCQPILGHNTVFWYRQTMMQGLELLAYFRNRAPLDDSGMPKDRFSAEMPDATLATLKIQPSEPRDSAVYFCARLADPYEQYFGPGTRLTVT.

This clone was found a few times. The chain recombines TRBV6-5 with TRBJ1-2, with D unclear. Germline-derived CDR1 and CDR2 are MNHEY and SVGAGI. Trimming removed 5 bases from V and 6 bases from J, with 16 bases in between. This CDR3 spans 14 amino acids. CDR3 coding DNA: TGTGCCAGCAGTGACCGGGTCCTTATGGATGGCTACACCTTC. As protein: CASSDRVLMDGYTF.

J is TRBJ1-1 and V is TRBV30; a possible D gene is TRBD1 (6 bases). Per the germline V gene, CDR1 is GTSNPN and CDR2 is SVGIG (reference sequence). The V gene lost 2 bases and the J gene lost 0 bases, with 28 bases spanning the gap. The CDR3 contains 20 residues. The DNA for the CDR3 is TGTGCCTGGAGTCCCCATAGGAAAAAGGGGGTCCATCGCATGAACACTGAAGCTTTCTTT. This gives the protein CAWSPHRKKGVHRMNTEAFF.

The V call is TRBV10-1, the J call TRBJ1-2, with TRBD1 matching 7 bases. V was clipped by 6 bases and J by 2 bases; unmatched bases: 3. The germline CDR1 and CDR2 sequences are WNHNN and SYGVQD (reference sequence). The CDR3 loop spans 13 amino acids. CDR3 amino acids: CASSWDRNYGYTF. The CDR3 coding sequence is TGCGCCAGCAGCTGGGACAGAAACTATGGCTACACCTTC.